This entry features one T cell receptor (beta chain) sequence. Its cognate antigen has yet to be identified. No clone much larger than this one lies a single base away; base qualities are absent. Each collaborating institution followed its own protocols to collect whole blood in K2EDTA tubes. For TCRbeta analysis, collaborators shipped samples as frozen whole blood, isolated PBMCs, or DNA extracted from either of those sample types. These data originate in a study of blood T cell repertoires in COVID-19 (dated by TCRdb to the early 2020s). Notes on the research overall: Collaborator samples came from the United States, Italy and Spain and covered acute and convalescent phases of COVID-19. The material from the prospective study consisted of cDNA or gDNA derived from T cells, B-cell-depleted T cells, or PBMCs. The dataset comprised deeply sampled blood TCRbeta repertoires from subjects exposed to, actively infected with, or recovered from COVID-19. The repertoires were made available in a free public database intended to serve as a resource for research on the immune response to SARS-CoV-2. Samples came from the ongoing ImmuneRACE study (first 160 participants) plus 1,254 subjects from 6 global collaborators. A de-identified subject ID, COVID-19 status, age in years and sex were almost always included in the sample metadata. Where available, HLA class I and class II types were obtained from metadata supplied by the sample provider rather than from assay-based typing.

TCRbeta CDR3 regions were amplified from genomic DNA using the immunoSEQ Assay, a bias-controlled multiplex PCR. For the original study's pipeline: The number of nucleated cells in each sample was estimated from the amplification of reference gene primers within the assay. To quantify the absolute abundance of each unique TCRbeta CDR3 rearrangement, sequence reads were collapsed and filtered. For each sample, productive Simpson clonality was calculated by taking the square root of Simpson's diversity index across productive rearrangements. TCRdb re-hosts the immuneACCESS table, in-frame sequences only. Its copies lack some clones; in the studies checked, an unresolved V gene accounts for under half of them, and the cause for the rest is not known. The V and J calls and the clone size are those of that table, but D and trimming were determined from the DNA. The sample includes about 58,000 clones, with 70% to 90% observed a single time. The ten most abundant clones make up 8% to 9% of the sample.

The research as a whole found: The quantity of clinical and demographic metadata differed by source and by participant and was supplied without curation.

Including cysteine and phenylalanine, the CDR3 has 15 amino acids. Only the CDR3 DNA stays, 45 bases, in frame from base 1. V loses 2 bases of germline sequence and J loses 0 bases, and the interval between the two ends is 8 bases. CDR1 and CDR2 are read off the germline V gene as WSHSY and SAAADI. The sample was peripheral blood. The chain is encoded by TRBV10-2 joined to TRBJ2-1; a tentative D match to TRBD1 spans 6 bases. The sequence was collected from a woman aged 70-85 years with active COVID-19. The nucleotide sequence reads TGCGCCAGCAGTGAGCCGACAGGCTCCTACAATGAGCAGTTCTTC. Its protein is CASSEPTGSYNEQFF.